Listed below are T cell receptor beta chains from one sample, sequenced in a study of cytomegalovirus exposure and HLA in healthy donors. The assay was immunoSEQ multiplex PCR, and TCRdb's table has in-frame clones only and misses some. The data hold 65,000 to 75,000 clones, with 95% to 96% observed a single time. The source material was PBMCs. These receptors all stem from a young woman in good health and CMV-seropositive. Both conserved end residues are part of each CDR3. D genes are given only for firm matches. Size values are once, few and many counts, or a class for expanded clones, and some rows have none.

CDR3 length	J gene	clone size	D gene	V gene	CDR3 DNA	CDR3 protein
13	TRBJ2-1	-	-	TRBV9	TGTGCCAGCAGCTGGCGCGGCGGCGATGAGCAGTTCTTC	CASSWRGGDEQFF
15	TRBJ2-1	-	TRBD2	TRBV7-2	TGTGCCAGCATCCTAGCGGGAGGGAAGATCAATGAGCAGTTCTTC	CASILAGGKINEQFF
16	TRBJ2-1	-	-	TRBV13	TGTGCCAGCAGACATAGCGGCCGGCTTACCTACAATGAGCAGTTCTTC	CASRHSGRLTYNEQFF
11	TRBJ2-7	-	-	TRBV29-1	TGCAGCGTTGGTCTGTCTAGAGAGCAGTACTTC	CSVGLSREQYF
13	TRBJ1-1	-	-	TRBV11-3	TGTGCCAGCAGCTTGACAGTGAACACTGAAGCTTTCTTT	CASSLTVNTEAFF
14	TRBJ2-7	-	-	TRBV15	TGTGCCACCAGCAGAGATGGGTCGGGAGACGGGCAGTACTTC	CATSRDGSGDGQYF
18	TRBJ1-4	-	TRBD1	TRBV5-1	TGCGCCAGCAGCTTGGGGAGGTCAGGGGGCGCAACTAATGAAAAACTGTTTTTT	CASSLGRSGGATNEKLFF
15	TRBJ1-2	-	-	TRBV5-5	TGTGCCAGCAGCTTAGACAGCCTTTATAACTATGGCTACACCTTC	CASSLDSLYNYGYTF
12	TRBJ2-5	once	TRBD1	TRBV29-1	TGCAGCACGACAGGGCTTGGAGAGACCCAGTACTTC	CSTTGLGETQYF
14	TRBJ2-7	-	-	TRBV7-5	TGTGCCAGAAGCTTAGGCTACAGGAATTACGAGCAGTACTTC	CARSLGYRNYEQYF
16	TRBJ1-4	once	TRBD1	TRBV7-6	TGTGCCAGCAGCTTAAATTGGGACAGCCCTAATGAAAAACTGTTTTTT	CASSLNWDSPNEKLFF
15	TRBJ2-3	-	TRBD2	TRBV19	TGTGCCAGTAAGGATACTAGCGGGAGCCCAGATACGCAGTATTTT	CASKDTSGSPDTQYF
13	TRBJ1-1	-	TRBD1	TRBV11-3	TGTGCCAGCAGCTTTAGACAGGGCTCTGAAGCTTTCTTT	CASSFRQGSEAFF
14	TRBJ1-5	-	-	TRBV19	TGTGCCACCAACAGCCTTTATAGCAATCAGCCCCAGCATTTT	CATNSLYSNQPQHF
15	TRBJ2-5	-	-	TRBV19	TGTGCCAGTAGTATAATCCCCGGTTACCAAGAGACCCAGTACTTC	CASSIIPGYQETQYF
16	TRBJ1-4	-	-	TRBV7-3	TGTGCCAGCAGCTTAGAGGACAGTCGAGATAGGGAAAAACTGTTTTTT	CASSLEDSRDREKLFF
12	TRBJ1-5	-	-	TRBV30	TGTGCCTGGAACAACGGGGAACAGCCCCAGCATTTT	CAWNNGEQPQHF
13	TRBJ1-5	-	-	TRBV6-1	TGTGCCAGCAGTGTAGTCTCTAATCAGCCCCAGCATTTT	CASSVVSNQPQHF
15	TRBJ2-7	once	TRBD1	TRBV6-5	TGTGCCAGCCGAGGAAACAGGGGTATTAACTACGAGCAGTACTTC	CASRGNRGINYEQYF
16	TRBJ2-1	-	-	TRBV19	TGTGCCAGTACCCCGCGGGAACTAGAAGTTCCCGATGAGCAGTTCTTC	CASTPRELEVPDEQFF
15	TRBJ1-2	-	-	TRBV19	TGTGCCAGTAGTATAGGTGGCAGGGGAAACTATGGCTACACCTTC	CASSIGGRGNYGYTF
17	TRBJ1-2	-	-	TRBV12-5	TGTGCTAGTGGTTTTCCGTCGACAGTAAAGGACGACTATGGCTACACCTTC	CASGFPSTVKDDYGYTF
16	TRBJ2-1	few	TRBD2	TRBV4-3	TGCGCCAGCAGCCAAGTCCCTGCGTTGGGAGGGAATGAGCAGTTCTTC	CASSQVPALGGNEQFF
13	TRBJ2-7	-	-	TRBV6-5	TGTGCCAGCAAGGAAACAGGGTGGGGAGAGCAGTACTTC	CASKETGWGEQYF
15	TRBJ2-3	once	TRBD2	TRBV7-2	TGTGCCAGCAGCCACCGGGACTACGGTCTCGATACGCAGTATTTT	CASSHRDYGLDTQYF
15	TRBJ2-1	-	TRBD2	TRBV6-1	TGTGCCAGCAGTGTACTAGCGGGAGGTAGGGATGAGCAGTTCTTC	CASSVLAGGRDEQFF
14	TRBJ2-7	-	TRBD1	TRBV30	TGTGCCTGGAATACCGGGACAGGTTTCTACGAGCAGTACTTC	CAWNTGTGFYEQYF
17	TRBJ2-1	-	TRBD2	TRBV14	TGTGCCAGCAGCCATCTTGAGAGGCTAGCGGGACTGAATGAGCAGTTCTTC	CASSHLERLAGLNEQFF
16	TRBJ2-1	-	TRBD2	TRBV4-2	TGTGCCAGCAGCCAAGATAGCGGGAGGGAATACAATGAGCAGTTCTTC	CASSQDSGREYNEQFF
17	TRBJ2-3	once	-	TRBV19	TGTGCCAGTAGTATGGGGGGGCCTTTTGTCAGCACAGATACGCAGTATTTT	CASSMGGPFVSTDTQYF
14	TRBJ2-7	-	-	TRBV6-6	TGTGCCAGCAGTCACAGCGGACCCGACTACGAGCAGTACTTC	CASSHSGPDYEQYF
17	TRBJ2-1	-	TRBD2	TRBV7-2	TGTGCCAGCAGCTTAGTAATAGCGGGAGCAGAGAAGAATGAGCAGTTCTTC	CASSLVIAGAEKNEQFF
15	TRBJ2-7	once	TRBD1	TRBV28	TGTGCCAGCAGTGGCACCGGGACAGGGCCCTTCGAGCAGTACTTC	CASSGTGTGPFEQYF
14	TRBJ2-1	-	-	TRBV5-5	TGTGCCAGCAGCTTGGAGGGGGGGGCGGAGAAGCAGTTCTTC	CASSLEGGAEKQFF
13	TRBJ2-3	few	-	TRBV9	TGTGCCAGCAGCGTAATCGTCGCAGATACGCAGTATTTT	CASSVIVADTQYF
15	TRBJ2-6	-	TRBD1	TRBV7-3	TGTGCCAGCAGCTTGAGGGGGCCTGGGGCCAACGTCCTGACTTTC	CASSLRGPGANVLTF
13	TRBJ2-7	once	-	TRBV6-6	TGTGCCATACCGGACGGGGAGGCGTACGAGCAGTACTTC	CAIPDGEAYEQYF
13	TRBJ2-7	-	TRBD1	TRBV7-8	TGTGCCAGCAGCCCGGCACAGGGGTACGAGCAGTACTTC	CASSPAQGYEQYF
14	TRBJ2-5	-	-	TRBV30	TGTGCCTGGAGAGGTTTGACTCCGCAAGAGACCCAGTACTTC	CAWRGLTPQETQYF
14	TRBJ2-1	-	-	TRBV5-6	TGTGCCAGCAGCCTTTTTGTAACCTACAATGAGCAGTTCTTC	CASSLFVTYNEQFF
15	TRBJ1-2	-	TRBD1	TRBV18	TGTGCCAGCTCACCACTGGACAGGGGTCACTATGGCTACACCTTC	CASSPLDRGHYGYTF
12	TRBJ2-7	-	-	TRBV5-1	TGCGCCAGCAGCGAGGGACTGAGCGAGCAGCACTTC	CASSEGLSEQHF